This T cell receptor beta chain derives from a study of blood T cells in healthy people across ages. Alongside a J-beta primer mix, a sample-barcoded 5' primer served in a second PCR lasting about 7 to 12 cycles. Each cDNA molecule was tagged by a template-switch adaptor with 12 random nucleotides. TCRdb processed the 5' RACE reads anew with MiXCR; each CDR3 protein has one entry. This sample yields about 640,000 distinct CDR3 sequences, of which under 65% are seen a single time; 30% to 40% belongs to the top ten. This CDR3 comprises 15 residues. Germline V gives CDR1 PRHDT, CDR2 FYEKMQ (reference sequence). With 2 bases removed from V and 2 bases from J, the gap between germline ends came to 13 bases. In the case of this clonotype: Its target is not known.

General study points: Shifts in expanded clonotypes may have been confounded by donor CMV status, which was unknown. When set beside aged donors, long-lived donors presented more naive CD4+ cells and higher diversity.

This chain connects TRBV13 to TRBJ2-7; D uncertain. Sample: blood. The clonotype comes from a man aged 55 to 70 in good health. In nucleotides, the CDR3 is TGTGCCAGCAGCTTAAGCGCCAGCCCGACCTACGAGCAGTACTTC. Translated: CASSLSASPTYEQYF.